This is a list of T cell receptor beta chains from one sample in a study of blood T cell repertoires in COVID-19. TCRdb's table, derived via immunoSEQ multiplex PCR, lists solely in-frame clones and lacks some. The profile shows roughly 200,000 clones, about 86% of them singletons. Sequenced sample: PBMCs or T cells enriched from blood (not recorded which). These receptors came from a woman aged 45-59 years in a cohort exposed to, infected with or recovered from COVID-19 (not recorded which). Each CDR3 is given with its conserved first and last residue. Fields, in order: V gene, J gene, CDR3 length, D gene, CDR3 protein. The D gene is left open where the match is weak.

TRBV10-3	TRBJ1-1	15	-	CAISESGQLTEGAFF
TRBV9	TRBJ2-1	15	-	CASSARGGPYNEQFF
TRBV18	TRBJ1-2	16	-	CASSPTQGRVLGGYTF
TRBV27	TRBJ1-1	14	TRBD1	CATAGTGAFTEAFF
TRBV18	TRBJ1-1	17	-	CASSPGIGTYRNTEAFF
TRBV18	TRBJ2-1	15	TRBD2	CASSPLAGGYNEQFF
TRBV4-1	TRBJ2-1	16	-	CASSPPGGQSYNEQFF
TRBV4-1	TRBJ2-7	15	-	CASSQLPDYPYEQYF
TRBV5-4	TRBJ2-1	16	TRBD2	CASSALAGAEYNEQFF
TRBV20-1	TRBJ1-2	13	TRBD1	CSASRDRLYGYTF
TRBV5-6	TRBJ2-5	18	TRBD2	CASSLFMLSGGFQETQYF
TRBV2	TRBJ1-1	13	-	CASRLQGNTEAFF
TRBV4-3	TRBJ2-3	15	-	CASSQDLPRTDTQYF
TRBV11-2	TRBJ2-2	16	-	CASSKVVNPNTGELFF
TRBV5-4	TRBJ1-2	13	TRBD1	CASSGTTGYGYTF
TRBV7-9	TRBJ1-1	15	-	CASSLSYRENTEAFF
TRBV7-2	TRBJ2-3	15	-	CASSLVVQVTDTQYF
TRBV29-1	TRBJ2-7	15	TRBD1	CSATTTGGSSYEQYF
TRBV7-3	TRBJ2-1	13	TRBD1	CASSLQQGNEQFF
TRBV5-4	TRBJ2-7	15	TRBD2	CASSYKGTSSHEQYF
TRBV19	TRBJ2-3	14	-	CASSRRTESDTQYF
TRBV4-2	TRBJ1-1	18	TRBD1	CASSQDVGTGELDTEAFF
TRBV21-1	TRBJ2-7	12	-	CASSKRGSEQYF